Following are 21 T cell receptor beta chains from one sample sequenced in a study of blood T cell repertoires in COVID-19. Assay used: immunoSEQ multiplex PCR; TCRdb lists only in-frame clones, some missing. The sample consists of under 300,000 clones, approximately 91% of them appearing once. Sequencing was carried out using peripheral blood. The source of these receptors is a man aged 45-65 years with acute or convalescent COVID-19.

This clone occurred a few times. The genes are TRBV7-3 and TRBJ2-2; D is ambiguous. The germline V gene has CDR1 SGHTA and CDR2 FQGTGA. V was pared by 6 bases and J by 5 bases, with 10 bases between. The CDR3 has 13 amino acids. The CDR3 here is CASRGLLTGELFF. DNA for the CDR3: TGTGCCAGCAGGGGCCTACTGACCGGGGAGCTGTTTTTT.

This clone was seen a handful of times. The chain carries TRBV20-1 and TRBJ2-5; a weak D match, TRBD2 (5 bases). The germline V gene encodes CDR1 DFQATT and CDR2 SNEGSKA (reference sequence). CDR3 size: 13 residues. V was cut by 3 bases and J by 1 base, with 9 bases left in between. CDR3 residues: CSASLGAQETQYF. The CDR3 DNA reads TGCAGTGCTAGTTTGGGAGCCCAAGAGACCCAGTACTTC.

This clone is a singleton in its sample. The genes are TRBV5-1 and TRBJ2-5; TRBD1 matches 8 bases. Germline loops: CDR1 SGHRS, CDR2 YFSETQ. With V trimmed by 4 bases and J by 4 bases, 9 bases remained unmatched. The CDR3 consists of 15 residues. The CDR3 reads CASSPGTGGGETQYF. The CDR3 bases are TGCGCCAGCAGCCCCGGCACAGGGGGAGGAGAGACCCAGTACTTC.

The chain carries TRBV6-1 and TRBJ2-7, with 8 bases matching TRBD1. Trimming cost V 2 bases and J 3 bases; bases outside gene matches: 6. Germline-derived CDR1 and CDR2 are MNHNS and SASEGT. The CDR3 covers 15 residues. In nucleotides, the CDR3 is TGTGCCAGCAGTGAACAGGGGGCAGGCGGCTACGAGCAGTACTTC. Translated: CASSEQGAGGYEQYF.

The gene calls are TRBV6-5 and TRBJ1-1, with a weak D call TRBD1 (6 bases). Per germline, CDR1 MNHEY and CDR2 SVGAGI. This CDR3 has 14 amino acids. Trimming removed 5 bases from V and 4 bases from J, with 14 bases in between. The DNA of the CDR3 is TGTGCCAGCAGTCGCGGGGGCACACTCACTGAAGCTTTCTTT. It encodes CASSRGGTLTEAFF.

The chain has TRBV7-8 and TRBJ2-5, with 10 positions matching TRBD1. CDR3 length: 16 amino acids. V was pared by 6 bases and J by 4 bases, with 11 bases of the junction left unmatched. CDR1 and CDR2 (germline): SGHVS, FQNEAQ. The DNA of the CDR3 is TGTGCCAGCAGAAGTGGGTTCAGGGACAGGGGAGAGACCCAGTACTTC. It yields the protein CASRSGFRDRGETQYF. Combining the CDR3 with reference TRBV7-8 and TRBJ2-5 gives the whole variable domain GAGVSQSPRYKVAKRGQDVALRCDPISGHVSLFWYQQALGQGPEFLTYFQNEAQLDKSGLPSDRFFAERPEGSVSTLKIQRTQQEDSAVYLCASRSGFRDRGETQYFGPGTRLLVL.

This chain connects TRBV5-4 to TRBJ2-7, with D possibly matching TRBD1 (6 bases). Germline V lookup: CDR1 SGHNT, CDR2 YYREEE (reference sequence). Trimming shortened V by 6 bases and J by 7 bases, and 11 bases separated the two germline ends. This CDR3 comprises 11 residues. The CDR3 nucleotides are TGTGCCAGCACCCTAAGGGGGGAGCAGTACTTC. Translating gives CASTLRGEQYF.

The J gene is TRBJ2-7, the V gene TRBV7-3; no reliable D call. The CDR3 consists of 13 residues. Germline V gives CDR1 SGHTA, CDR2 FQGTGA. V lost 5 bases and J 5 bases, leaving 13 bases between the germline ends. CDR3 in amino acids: CASSQAPRNEQYF. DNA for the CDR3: TGTGCCAGCAGCCAGGCCCCCCGGAACGAGCAGTACTTC.

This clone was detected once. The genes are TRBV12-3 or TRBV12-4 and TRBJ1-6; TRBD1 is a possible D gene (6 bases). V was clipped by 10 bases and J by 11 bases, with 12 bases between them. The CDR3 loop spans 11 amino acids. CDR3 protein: CATSRGPPLHF. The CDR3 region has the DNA TGTGCCACCTCCAGGGGTCCACCCCTCCACTTT.

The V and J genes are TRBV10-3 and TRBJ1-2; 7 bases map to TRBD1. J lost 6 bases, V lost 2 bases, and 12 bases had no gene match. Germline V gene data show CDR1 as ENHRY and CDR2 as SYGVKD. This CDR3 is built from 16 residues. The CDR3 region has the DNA TGTGCCATCAGTGAGGAACTTACAGGGGTTGGGGATGGCTACACCTTC. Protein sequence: CAISEELTGVGDGYTF.

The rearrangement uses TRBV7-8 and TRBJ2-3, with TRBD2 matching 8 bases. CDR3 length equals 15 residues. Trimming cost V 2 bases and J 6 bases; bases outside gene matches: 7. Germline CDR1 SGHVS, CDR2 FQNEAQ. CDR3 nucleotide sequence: TGTGCCAGCAGCTTAACTAGCGGAGGGGGGGATACGCAGTATTTT. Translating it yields CASSLTSGGGDTQYF.

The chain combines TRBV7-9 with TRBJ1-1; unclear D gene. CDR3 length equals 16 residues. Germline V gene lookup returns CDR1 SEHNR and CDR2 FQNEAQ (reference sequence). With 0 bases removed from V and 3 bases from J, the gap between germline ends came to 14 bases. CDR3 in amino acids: CASSLASGFVDTEAFF. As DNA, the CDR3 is TGTGCCAGCAGCTTAGCTTCAGGATTTGTGGACACTGAAGCTTTCTTT. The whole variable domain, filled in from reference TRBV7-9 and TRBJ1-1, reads DTGVSQNPRHKITKRGQNVTFRCDPISEHNRLYWYRQTLGQGPEFLTYFQNEAQLEKSRLLSDRFSAERPKGSFSTLEIQRTEQGDSAMYLCASSLASGFVDTEAFFGQGTRLTVV.

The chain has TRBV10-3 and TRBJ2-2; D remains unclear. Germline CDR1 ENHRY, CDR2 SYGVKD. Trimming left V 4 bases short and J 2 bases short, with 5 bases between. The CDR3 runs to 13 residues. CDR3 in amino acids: CAISGRNTGELFF. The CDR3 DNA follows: TGTGCCATCAGTGGGAGAAACACCGGGGAGCTGTTTTTT.

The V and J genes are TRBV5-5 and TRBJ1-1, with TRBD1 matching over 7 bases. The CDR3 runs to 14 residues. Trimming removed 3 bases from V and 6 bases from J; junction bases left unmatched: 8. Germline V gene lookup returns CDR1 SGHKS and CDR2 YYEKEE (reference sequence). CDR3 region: CASSSQGGAAEAFF. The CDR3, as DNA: TGTGCCAGCAGCTCTCAGGGGGGCGCGGCTGAAGCTTTCTTT.

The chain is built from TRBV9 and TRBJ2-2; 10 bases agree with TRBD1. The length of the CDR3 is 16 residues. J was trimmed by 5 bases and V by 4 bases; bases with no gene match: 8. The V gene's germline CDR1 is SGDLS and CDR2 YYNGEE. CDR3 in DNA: TGTGCCAGCAGCCCTCCAGACAGGGGGCAGACCGGGGAGCTGTTTTTT. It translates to CASSPPDRGQTGELFF.

The CDR3: CASSLSRLSYGYTF. CDR3 nucleotide sequence: TGTGCCAGCAGTTTATCGAGGCTCTCCTATGGCTACACCTTC. This chain uses TRBV27 with TRBJ1-2; D is uncertain. The germline V gene encodes CDR1 MNHEY and CDR2 SMNVEV (reference sequence). Deletions cut 0 bases from V and 4 bases from J, with 9 bases between. The CDR3 has 14 residues.

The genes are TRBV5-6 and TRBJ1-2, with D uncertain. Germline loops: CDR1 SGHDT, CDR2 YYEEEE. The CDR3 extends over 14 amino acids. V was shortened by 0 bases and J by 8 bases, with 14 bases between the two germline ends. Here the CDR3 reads CASSLGVRGGGYTF. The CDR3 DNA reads TGTGCCAGCAGCTTGGGGGTCCGGGGAGGCGGCTACACCTTC.

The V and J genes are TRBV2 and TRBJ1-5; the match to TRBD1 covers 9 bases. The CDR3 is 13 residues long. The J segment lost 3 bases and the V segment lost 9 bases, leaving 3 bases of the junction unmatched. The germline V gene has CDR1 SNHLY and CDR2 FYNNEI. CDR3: CARGQGDNQPQHF. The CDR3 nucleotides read TGTGCCAGGGGACAGGGTGACAATCAGCCCCAGCATTTT.

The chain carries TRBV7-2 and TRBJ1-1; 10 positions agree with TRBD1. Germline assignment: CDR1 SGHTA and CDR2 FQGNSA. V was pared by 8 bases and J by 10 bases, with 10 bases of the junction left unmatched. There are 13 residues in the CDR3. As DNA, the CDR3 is TGTGCCAGCTCGGACAGGGGGAGGCCCGTAGCTTTCTTT. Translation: CASSDRGRPVAFF.

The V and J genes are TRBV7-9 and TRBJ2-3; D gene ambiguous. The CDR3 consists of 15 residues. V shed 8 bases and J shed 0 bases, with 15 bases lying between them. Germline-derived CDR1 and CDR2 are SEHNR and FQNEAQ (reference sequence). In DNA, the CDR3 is TGTGCCAGCTTGTCATTGCGGTCTAGCACAGATACGCAGTATTTT. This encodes CASLSLRSSTDTQYF.

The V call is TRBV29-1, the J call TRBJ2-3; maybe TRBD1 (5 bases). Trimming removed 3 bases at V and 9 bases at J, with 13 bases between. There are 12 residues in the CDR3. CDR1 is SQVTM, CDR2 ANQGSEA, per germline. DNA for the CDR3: TGCAGCGTTGATCAGGGCCGTAGGACGCAGTATTTT. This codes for CSVDQGRRTQYF.